This TCR beta chain was recorded in a study of blood T cell repertoires in COVID-19. There are a few counts of this clone. As handled by the study authors: Reference gene primer amplification yielded estimated nucleated cell counts. Profiling relied on immunoSEQ multiplex PCR, and the TCRdb table lists in-frame clones only, not all of them. From that table come the V and J calls and clone size; the DNA was used to work out D and trimming. This table holds fewer than 130,000 clones, 69% found once. Specimen: peripheral blood. The TCR was taken from an elderly man with acute or convalescent COVID-19.

The CDR3 sequence is CASSTGLGWTQYF. The CDR3 coding sequence is TGTGCCAGCAGTACAGGGCTTGGGTGGACCCAGTACTTC. The chain links TRBV6-2 or TRBV6-3 to TRBJ2-5, with D tentatively TRBD1 (6 bases). Trimming pared 5 bases from V and 7 bases from J, leaving 14 bases between. The CDR3 has 13 residues. CDR1 and CDR2 from the germline V gene are MNHEY and SVGEGT.